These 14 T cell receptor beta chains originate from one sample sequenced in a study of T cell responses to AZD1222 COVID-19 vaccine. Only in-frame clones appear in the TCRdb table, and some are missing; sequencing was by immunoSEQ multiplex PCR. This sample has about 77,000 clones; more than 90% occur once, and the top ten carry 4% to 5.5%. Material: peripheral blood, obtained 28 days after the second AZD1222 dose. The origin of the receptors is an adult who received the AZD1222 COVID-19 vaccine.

The CDR3 coding sequence is TGTGCCATCAGTGAGTCGCCAACTACCTTGGATGAGCAGTTCTTC. Translation gives CAISESPTTLDEQFF. The chain joins TRBV10-3 to TRBJ2-1; D not resolved. V was cut by 0 bases and J by 8 bases, with 14 bases left in between. CDR1 and CDR2 from the germline V gene are ENHRY and SYGVKD. The CDR3 spans 15 residues.

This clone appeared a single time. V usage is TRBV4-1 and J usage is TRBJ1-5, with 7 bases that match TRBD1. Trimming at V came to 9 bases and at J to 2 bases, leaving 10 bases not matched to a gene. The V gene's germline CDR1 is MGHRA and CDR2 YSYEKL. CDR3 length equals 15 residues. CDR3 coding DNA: TGCGCCAGTCGACAGGGAATGGTTGGCAATCAGCCCCAGCATTTT. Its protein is CASRQGMVGNQPQHF.

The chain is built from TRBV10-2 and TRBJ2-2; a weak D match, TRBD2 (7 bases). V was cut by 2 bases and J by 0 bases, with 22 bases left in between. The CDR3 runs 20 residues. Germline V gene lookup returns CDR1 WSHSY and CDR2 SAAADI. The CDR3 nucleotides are TGCGCCAGCAGTGAGATCTTAAGGACTAGAGGGGGAGCGAACACCGGGGAGCTGTTTTTT. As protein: CASSEILRTRGGANTGELFF.

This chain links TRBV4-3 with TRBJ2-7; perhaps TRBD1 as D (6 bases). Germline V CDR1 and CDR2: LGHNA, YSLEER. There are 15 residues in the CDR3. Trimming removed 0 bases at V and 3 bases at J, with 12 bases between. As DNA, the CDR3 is TGCGCCAGCAGCCAAGAAGGGGCACAGGGCTACGAGCAGTACTTC. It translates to CASSQEGAQGYEQYF.

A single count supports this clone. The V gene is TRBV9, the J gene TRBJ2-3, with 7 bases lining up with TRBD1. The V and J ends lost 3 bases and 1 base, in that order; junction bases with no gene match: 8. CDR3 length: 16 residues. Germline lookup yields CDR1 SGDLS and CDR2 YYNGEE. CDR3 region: CASSATGAAGTDTQYF. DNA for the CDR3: TGTGCCAGCAGCGCAACAGGGGCAGCGGGCACAGATACGCAGTATTTT.

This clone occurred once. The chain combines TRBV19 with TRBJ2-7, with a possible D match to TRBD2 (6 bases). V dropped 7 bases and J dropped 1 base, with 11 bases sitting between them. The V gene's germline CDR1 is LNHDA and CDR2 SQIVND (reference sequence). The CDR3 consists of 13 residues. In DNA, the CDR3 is TGTGCCAGTAAAGCCGGGAGTTCCTACGAGCAGTACTTC. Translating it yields CASKAGSSYEQYF. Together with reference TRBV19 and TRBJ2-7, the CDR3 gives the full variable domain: DGGITQSPKYLFRKEGQNVTLSCEQNLNHDAMYWYRQDPGQGLRLIYYSQIVNDFQKGDIAEGYSVSREKKESFPLTVTSAQKNPTAFYLCASKAGSSYEQYFGPGTRLTVT.

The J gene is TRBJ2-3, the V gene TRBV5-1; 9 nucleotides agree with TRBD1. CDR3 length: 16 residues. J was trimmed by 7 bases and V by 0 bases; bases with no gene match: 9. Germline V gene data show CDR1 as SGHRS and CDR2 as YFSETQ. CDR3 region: CASSLGGWTGENTQYF. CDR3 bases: TGCGCCAGCAGCTTGGGGGGCTGGACAGGGGAAAATACGCAGTATTTT. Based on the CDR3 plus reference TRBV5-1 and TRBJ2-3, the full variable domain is KAGVTQTPRYLIKTRGQQVTLSCSPISGHRSVSWYQQTPGQGLQFLFEYFSETQRNKGNFPGRFSGRQFSNSRSEMNVSTLELGDSALYLCASSLGGWTGENTQYFGPGTRLTVL.

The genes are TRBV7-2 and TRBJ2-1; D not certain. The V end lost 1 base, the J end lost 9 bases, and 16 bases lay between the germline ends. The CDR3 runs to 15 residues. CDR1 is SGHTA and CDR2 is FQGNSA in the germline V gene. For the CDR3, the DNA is TGTGCCAGCAGCTTAGGACTCCCGTCGTTTGGTGAGCAGTTCTTC. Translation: CASSLGLPSFGEQFF.

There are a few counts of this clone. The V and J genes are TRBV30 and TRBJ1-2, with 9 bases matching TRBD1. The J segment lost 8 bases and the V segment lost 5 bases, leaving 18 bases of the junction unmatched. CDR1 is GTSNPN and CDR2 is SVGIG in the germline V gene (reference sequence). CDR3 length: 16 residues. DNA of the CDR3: TGTGCCTGGTACCGGGACAGGGTTCAAGGCTGGGGAGGCTACACCTTC. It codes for CAWYRDRVQGWGGYTF.

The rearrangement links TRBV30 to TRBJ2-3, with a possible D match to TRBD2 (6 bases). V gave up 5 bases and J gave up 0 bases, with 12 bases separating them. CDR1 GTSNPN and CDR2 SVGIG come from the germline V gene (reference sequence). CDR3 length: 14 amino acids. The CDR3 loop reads CAWGFGGSTDTQYF. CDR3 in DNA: TGTGCCTGGGGCTTCGGAGGGAGCACAGATACGCAGTATTTT.

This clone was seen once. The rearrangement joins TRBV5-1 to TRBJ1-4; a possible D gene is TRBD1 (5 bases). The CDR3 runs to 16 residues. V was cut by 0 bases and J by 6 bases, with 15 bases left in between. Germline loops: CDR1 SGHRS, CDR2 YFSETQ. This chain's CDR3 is CASSLAGAGSYEKLFF. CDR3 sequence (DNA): TGCGCCAGCAGCTTGGCCGGGGCAGGGTCATATGAAAAACTGTTTTTT.

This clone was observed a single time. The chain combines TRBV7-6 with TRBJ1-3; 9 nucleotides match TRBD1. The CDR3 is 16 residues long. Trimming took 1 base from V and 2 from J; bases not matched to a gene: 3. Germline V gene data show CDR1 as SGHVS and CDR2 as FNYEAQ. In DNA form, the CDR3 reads TGTGCCAGCAGCTTAGAAAGACAGGGGGCTGGAAACACCATATATTTT. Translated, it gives CASSLERQGAGNTIYF.

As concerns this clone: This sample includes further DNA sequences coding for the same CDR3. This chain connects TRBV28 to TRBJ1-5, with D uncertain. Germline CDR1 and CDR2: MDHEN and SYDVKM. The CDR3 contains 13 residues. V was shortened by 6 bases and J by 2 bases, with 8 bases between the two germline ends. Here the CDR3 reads CASRLDGNQPQHF. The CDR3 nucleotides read TGTGCCAGCAGGCTCGACGGCAATCAGCCCCAGCATTTT.

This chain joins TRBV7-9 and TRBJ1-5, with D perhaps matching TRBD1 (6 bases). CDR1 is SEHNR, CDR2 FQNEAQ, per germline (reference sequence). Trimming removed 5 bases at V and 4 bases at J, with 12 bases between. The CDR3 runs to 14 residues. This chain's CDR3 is CASSLDQGNQPQHF. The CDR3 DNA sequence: TGTGCCAGCAGCCTAGACCAGGGGAATCAGCCCCAGCATTTT.